This TCR beta chain is from a study of T cell repertoires in cytomegalovirus infection. Study summary: Indicated by public TCR beta signatures were CMV infection and matching HLA type. Regarding the study as a whole: Accumulated public TCR beta family frequency recognized individuals carrying CMV together with the relevant HLA. Dominating the ex vivo response were HLA-C-restricted CMV-specific TCR beta clonotypes.

Each CDR3 protein gets one entry after TCRdb re-called the reads with MiXCR. The sample includes about 130,000 distinct CDR3 sequences, roughly 9% of them seen just once. Germline V gene lookup returns CDR1 SGHTA and CDR2 FQGTGA. The CDR3 sequence is 15 residues long. The V gene lost 4 bases and the J gene lost 0 bases, with 10 bases spanning the gap. At least ten counts were recorded for this clonotype. Its specificity is unknown. The sequenced sample was PBMCs. This receptor was obtained from a human donor in good health (CMV status not recorded). Some clones in this sample may be carry-over from other donors' samples. This sequence joins TRBV7-3 and TRBJ1-3; no clear D gene. The chain's CDR3 is CASSSDMSSGNTIYF. As DNA, the CDR3 is TGTGCCAGCAGCTCTGACATGAGCTCTGGAAACACCATATATTTT. Supplemented by reference TRBV7-3 and TRBJ1-3, the full variable domain reads GAGVSQTPSNKVTEKGKYVELRCDPISGHTALYWYRQSLGQGPEFLIYFQGTGAADDSGLPNDRFFAVRPEGSVSTLKIQRTERGDSAVYLCASSSDMSSGNTIYFGEGSWLTVV.